This TCR beta chain comes out of a study of blood T cell repertoires in COVID-19. Across the study: There were acute and convalescent COVID-19 samples, and they came from the United States, Italy and Spain. T cells, B-cell-depleted T cells, or PBMCs supplied cDNA or gDNA.

In the authors' workflow: Estimation of nucleated cell counts relied on the amplification of reference gene primers. Sequencing used immunoSEQ multiplex PCR; TCRdb keeps in-frame clones, though not all of them. V and J calls plus clone size are reproduced from that table; the DNA served to infer D and trimming. This repertoire shows around 64,000 clones, 70% to 90% found once; its top ten account for 2%. The ends were cut back, 3 bases at V and 7 bases at J, with 13 bases in the middle. Germline V lookup: CDR1 LNHDA, CDR2 SQIVND (reference sequence). The CDR3 sequence is 14 residues long. Material for sequencing was peripheral blood. This sequence joins TRBV19 and TRBJ2-4; possibly TRBD2 for D (7 bases). The sequence was collected from a man aged 25-45 years with acute or convalescent COVID-19. CDR3 residues: CASSIQGRDNIQYF. The CDR3 DNA reads TGTGCCAGTAGTATTCAGGGGAGGGATAACATTCAGTACTTC.